These T cell receptor beta chains were read from a single sample in a study of cytomegalovirus exposure and HLA in healthy donors. Generated by immunoSEQ multiplex PCR, the TCRdb table keeps only in-frame clones and is missing some. There are 100,000 to 150,000 clones in the sample; about 79% occur only once, and about 3.3% lies in the top ten. Sequencing used PBMCs. Receptor source: a woman aged 45-65 years in good health and CMV-seronegative. CDR3s include the opening cysteine and the closing phenylalanine or tryptophan.

TRBV10-3	CAISDGRSNTEAFF
TRBV6-1	CASSESGTATYEQYF
TRBV5-4	CASSFGRDLTTTAEQYF
TRBV9	CASSVIRGSSVPDEQFF
TRBV4-3	CASSQDPGGVGAGVSNEQFF
TRBV6-5	CASSGSGSIAEQFF
TRBV18	CASSWGQGANYEQYF
TRBV6-1	CASSLTGVAYEQYF
TRBV5-5	CASSSLNKGLGGFF
TRBV30	CACSKGTGGPETQYF
TRBV11-1	CASSLGLAGSWDEQFF